The 6 T cell receptor beta chains below all came from one sample that was sequenced in a study of beta chain features in type 1 diabetes. General study points: When Type 1 diabetes patients were examined, their TCRB CDR3s proved moderately but significantly shorter in all four CD4+ subsets.

Since all of the isolated RNA was reverse transcribed, expressed TCRB transcripts were what got sequenced. Data came from immunoSEQ multiplex PCR; TCRdb stores just in-frame clones and leaves some out. The sample has some 350,000 clones, approximately 15% seen once. These receptors' targets are unknown. The sequencing sample was made of naive CD4+ T cells from blood. The receptors derive from a woman between 18 and 30 years old with type 1 diabetes.

This chain joins TRBV11-2 and TRBJ2-5; 8 bases match TRBD2. Germline CDR1 is SGHAT and CDR2 is FQNNGV. The CDR3 loop spans 15 amino acids. The V segment lost 5 bases and the J segment 0 bases; nucleotides outside the gene matches: 5. For the CDR3, the DNA is TGTGCCAGCAGCAGGACTAGCATCTACCAAGAGACCCAGTACTTC. Translation: CASSRTSIYQETQYF.

The genes are TRBV5-1 and TRBJ2-7; possibly TRBD1 for D (5 bases). Trimming removed 0 bases at V and 0 bases at J, with 10 bases between. Per the germline V gene, CDR1 is SGHRS and CDR2 is YFSETQ. The CDR3 is 15 amino acids. The CDR3 spells CASSLVAGYSYEQYF. As DNA, the CDR3 is TGCGCCAGCAGCTTGGTAGCAGGGTACTCCTACGAGCAGTACTTC. Supplemented by reference TRBV5-1 and TRBJ2-7, the full variable domain reads KAGVTQTPRYLIKTRGQQVTLSCSPISGHRSVSWYQQTPGQGLQFLFEYFSETQRNKGNFPGRFSGRQFSNSRSEMNVSTLELGDSALYLCASSLVAGYSYEQYFGPGTRLTVT.

The sample holds a few counts of this clone. The chain recombines TRBV2 with TRBJ1-5, with 9 bases lining up with TRBD1. J was trimmed by 1 base and V by 9 bases; bases with no gene match: 1. The CDR3 is 13 residues long. Germline V CDR1 and CDR2: SNHLY, FYNNEI. CDR3 DNA sequence: TGTGCCAGTGACAGGGGGAGCAATCAGCCCCAGCATTTT. Translated, it gives CASDRGSNQPQHF.

This clone was detected only a few times. The chain has TRBV11-2 and TRBJ2-1; 8 nucleotides match TRBD1. CDR3 length equals 18 residues. V shed 1 base and J 4 bases; nucleotides not matched to a gene: 12. CDR1 and CDR2 from the germline V gene are SGHAT and FQNNGV. The CDR3 here is CASSLGLTPGGRYNEQFF. In DNA, the CDR3 is TGTGCCAGCAGCTTAGGTCTAACTCCAGGGGGCCGGTACAATGAGCAGTTCTTC. The full variable domain, with the rest looked up from reference TRBV11-2 and TRBJ2-1, is EAGVAQSPRYKIIEKRQSVAFWCNPISGHATLYWYQQILGQGPKLLIQFQNNGVVDDSQLPKDRFSAERLKGVDSTLKIQPAKLEDSAVYLCASSLGLTPGGRYNEQFFGPGTRLTVL.

This clone was seen a few times. V and J are TRBV18 and TRBJ2-1, with TRBD2 matching 9 bases. V dropped 1 base and J dropped 8; count of bases not matched to a gene: 9. This CDR3 region has 16 residues. Germline V gene lookup returns CDR1 KGHSH and CDR2 LQKENI. This CDR3 reads CASSPQLAGVDDEQFF. CDR3 DNA sequence: TGTGCCAGCTCACCACAGTTAGCGGGAGTTGATGATGAGCAGTTCTTC.

This clone was seen more than once but under ten times. The rearrangement uses TRBV6-6 and TRBJ2-7; TRBD1 is a possible D gene (6 bases). The CDR3 spans 14 residues. CDR1 and CDR2 (germline): MNHNY, SVGAGI (reference sequence). With 0 bases removed from V and 3 bases from J, the gap between germline ends came to 9 bases. CDR3: CASSYSQGNYEQYV. DNA for the CDR3: TGTGCCAGCAGTTACTCACAGGGTAACTACGAGCAGTACGTC.